This T cell receptor (beta chain) was captured in a study of human T cells and chemical hapten exposure (dated by TCRdb to the early 2020s). Study-wide context: For sensitization, 2% DPC in acetone was applied to an approximately 2 cm by approximately 2 cm area of upper inner arm skin. Blood for TCR sequencing was provided by twenty-nine alopecia patients at one to four time points (pre-sensitization, 2, 6 and 24 weeks). Most of the patients in the cohort were female, and the cohort covered alopecia areata with under or over 50% scalp involvement, alopecia totalis and alopecia universalis. Blood samples were taken from patients before sensitization (week 0) and then at 2, 6 and about 24 weeks after DPC sensitization. Patch testing on the upper back used Finn chambers containing 0.01% DPC, with scoring done after 6 days according to International Contact Dermatitis Research Group standards. In alopecia patients, the study followed how the peripheral blood TCR repertoire changed in vivo over primary and secondary sensitization to diphenylcyclopropenone (DPC), a hapten. Weekly therapeutic DPC doses were additionally applied to the scalp of patients throughout the approximately 24-week study period. Libraries were pooled for sequencing, and per-sample TCR yields varied mainly because of small differences in library volumes within the pool.

The CDR3 holds 16 amino acids from the cysteine to the phenylalanine. Of the read, only the CDR3 DNA is kept; its 48 bases are in frame from base 1. At the junction V is shortened by 6 bases and J by 6 bases; bases outside the gene matches: 14. CDR1 and CDR2, per the germline V gene, are KGHSH and LQKENI. Overall study results and their limits: All patients had alopecia, a presumed autoimmune disease, so their immune response might differ from that of healthy individuals. The number of PT1 expanded TCRs positively correlated with patch test score, significant at thresholds 8, 16 and 32 but not 4. Significantly more large CDR3 similarity clusters were formed by expanded TCRs than by pre-sensitization or healthy control sets, consistent with antigen-driven responses. No change with DPC sensitization was found in the number of TCRs above 1 in 1000 frequency, and no evidence of global repertoire structure alterations was found. Repeated subsampling changed both the strength of the expansion versus patch-test correlation and the threshold at which the correlation became significant.

In its sample, this clonotype was seen a few times. Its binding antigen is unknown. The record has no base qualities; no much larger clone is one base away. According to the study, the label for this sample's time point signals: patch test 3, about 24 weeks after DPC sensitization. This sample's treatment or condition label indicates: therapeutic diphenylcyclopropenone sensitization with weekly scalp DPC. At each patch-test visit, blood was drawn before the patch test was applied. To be eligible, patients had to be aged 18 to 70, diagnosed with alopecia and judged suitable for DPC therapy, while pregnant patients were excluded. Total RNA was extracted from unfractionated whole blood that had been collected in Tempus Blood RNA tubes. Library method: RACE. Data came from a NextSeq 500. During library preparation, unique molecular identifiers were attached to individual cDNA molecules so that TCRs could be counted quantitatively and reproducibly. Both TCR alpha and TCR beta chains were sequenced from each blood RNA sample. The authors' pipeline ran thus. Samples had a median of roughly 87,000 TCRs, with a range from about 23,224 to 750,000. The Decombinator software suite was used to annotate the V, J and CDR3 of the TCR reads. For the PS versus PT1 abundance plots, all samples were subsampled to the same number of TCRs (28,000). TCRs were defined as expanded if absent before sensitization and observed at least eight times at the 2-week time point. Using fastp trimming at Q25 and MiXCR clonotype assembly, TCRdb reanalyzed the public sequencing data and kept in-frame beta chains. Each CDR3 protein appears once, grouped with its most common genes and DNA. What appears here as the V and J calls and clone size reflects TCRdb's work, not the paper's. The sample table records approximately 80,000 distinct CDR3 sequences; 11% of these occur just once. The ten largest clonotypes hold about 3.5% of the sample.

This TCR was sampled from a woman aged 45 to 65 with alopecia areata. Some clones in this sample may be carry-over from other donors' samples. The sequenced sample was whole blood, obtained in connection with sensitization to the hapten diphenylcyclopropenone (DPC). The receptor chain draws on TRBV18 and TRBJ2-1, with 7 bases matching TRBD2. The nucleotides read TGTGCCAGCTCGACACTTCAGGCGGGAGAAGTCAATGAGCAGTTCTTC. The resulting protein is CASSTLQAGEVNEQFF.